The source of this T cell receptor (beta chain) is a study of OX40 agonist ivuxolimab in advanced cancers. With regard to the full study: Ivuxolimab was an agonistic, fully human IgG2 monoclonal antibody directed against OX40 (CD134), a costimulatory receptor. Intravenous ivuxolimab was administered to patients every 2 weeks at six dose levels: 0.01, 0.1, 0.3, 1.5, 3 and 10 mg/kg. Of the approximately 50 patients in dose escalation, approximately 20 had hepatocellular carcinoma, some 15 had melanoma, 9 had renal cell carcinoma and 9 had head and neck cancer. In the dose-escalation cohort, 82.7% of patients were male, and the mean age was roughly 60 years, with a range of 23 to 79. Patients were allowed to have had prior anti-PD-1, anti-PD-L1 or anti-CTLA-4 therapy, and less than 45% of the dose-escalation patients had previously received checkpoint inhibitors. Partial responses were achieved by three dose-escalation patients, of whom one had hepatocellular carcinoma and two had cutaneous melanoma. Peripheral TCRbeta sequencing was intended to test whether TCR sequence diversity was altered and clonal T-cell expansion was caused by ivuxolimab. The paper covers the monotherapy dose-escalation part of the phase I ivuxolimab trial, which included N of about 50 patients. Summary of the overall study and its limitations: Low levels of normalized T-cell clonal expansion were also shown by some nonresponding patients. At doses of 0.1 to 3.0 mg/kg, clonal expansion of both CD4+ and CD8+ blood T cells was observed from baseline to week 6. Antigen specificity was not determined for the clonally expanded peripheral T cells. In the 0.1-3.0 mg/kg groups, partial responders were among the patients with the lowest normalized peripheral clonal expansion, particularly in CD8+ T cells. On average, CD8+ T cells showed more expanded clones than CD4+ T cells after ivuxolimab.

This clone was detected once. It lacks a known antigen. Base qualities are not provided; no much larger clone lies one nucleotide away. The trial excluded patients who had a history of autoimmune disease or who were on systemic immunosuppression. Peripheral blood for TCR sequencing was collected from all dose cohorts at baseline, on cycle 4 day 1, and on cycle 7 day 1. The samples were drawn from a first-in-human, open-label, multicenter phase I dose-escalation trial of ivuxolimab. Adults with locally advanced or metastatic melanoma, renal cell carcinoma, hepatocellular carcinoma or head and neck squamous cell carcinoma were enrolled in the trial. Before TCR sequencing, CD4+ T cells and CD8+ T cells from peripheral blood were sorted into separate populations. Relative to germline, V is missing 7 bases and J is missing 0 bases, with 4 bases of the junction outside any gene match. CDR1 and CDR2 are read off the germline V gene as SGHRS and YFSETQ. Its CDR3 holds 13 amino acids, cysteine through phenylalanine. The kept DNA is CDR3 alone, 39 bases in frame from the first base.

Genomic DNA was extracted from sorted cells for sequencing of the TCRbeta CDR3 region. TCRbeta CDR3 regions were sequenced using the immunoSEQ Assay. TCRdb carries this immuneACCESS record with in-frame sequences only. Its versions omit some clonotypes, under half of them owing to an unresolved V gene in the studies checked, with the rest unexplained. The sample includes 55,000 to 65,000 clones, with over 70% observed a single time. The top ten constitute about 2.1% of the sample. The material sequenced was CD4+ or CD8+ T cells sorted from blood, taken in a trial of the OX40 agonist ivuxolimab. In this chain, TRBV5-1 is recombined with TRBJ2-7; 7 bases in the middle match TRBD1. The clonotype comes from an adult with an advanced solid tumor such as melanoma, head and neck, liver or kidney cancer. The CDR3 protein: CASRTGDSYEQYF. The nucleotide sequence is TGCGCCAGCCGGACAGGCGACTCCTACGAGCAGTACTTC. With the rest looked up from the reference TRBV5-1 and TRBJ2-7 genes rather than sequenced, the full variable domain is KAGVTQTPRYLIKTRGQQVTLSCSPISGHRSVSWYQQTPGQGLQFLFEYFSETQRNKGNFPGRFSGRQFSNSRSEMNVSTLELGDSALYLCASRTGDSYEQYFGPGTRLTVT.